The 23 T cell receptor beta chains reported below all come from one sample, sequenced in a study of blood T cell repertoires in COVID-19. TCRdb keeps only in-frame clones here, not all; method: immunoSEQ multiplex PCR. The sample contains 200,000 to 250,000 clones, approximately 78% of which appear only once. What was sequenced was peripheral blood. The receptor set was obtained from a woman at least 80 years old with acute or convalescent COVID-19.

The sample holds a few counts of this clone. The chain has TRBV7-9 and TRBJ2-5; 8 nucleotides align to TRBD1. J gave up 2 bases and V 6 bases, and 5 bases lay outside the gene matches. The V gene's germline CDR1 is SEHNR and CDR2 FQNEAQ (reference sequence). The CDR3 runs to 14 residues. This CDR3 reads CASRFGQGQETQYF. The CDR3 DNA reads TGTGCCAGCAGATTTGGACAGGGACAAGAGACCCAGTACTTC. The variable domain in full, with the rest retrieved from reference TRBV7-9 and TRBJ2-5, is DTGVSQNPRHKITKRGQNVTFRCDPISEHNRLYWYRQTLGQGPEFLTYFQNEAQLEKSRLLSDRFSAERPKGSFSTLEIQRTEQGDSAMYLCASRFGQGQETQYFGPGTRLLVL.

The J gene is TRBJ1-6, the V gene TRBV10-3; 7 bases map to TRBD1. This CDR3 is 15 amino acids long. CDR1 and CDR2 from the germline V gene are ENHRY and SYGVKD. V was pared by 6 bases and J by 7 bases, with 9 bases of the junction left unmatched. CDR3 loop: CAISGTGTENSPLHF. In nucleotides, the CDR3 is TGTGCCATCAGCGGAACCGGGACAGAAAATTCACCCCTCCACTTT.

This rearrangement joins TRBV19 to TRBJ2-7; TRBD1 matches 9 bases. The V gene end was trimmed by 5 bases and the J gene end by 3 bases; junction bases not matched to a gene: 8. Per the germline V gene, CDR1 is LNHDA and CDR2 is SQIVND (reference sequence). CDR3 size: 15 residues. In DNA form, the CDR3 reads TGTGCCAGTAGTCCCCGCCGGACAGGGGACTACGAGCAGTACTTC. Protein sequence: CASSPRRTGDYEQYF.

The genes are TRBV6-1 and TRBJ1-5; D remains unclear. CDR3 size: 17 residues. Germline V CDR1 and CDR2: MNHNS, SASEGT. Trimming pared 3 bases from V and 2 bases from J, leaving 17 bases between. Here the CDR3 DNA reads TGTGCCAGCAGTGAGTCGGGCCGGTCCGGGGGCAATCAGCCCCAGCATTTT. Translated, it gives CASSESGRSGGNQPQHF.

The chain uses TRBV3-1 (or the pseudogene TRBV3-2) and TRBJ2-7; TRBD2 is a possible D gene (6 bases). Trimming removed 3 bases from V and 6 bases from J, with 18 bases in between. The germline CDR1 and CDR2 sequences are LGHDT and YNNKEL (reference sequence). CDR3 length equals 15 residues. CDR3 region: CASSQRYAGPSEQYF. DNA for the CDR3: TGTGCCAGCAGCCAGCGATACGCGGGACCAAGCGAGCAGTACTTC.

Here the CDR3 reads CASSLTRTSGNTIYF. The CDR3 region has the DNA TGTGCCAGCAGCTTAACCAGGACTTCTGGAAACACCATATATTTT. The rearrangement links TRBV7-2 to TRBJ1-3; D not resolved. CDR3 length: 15 amino acids. V lost 2 bases to trimming and J lost 1 base, with 9 bases between them. Germline CDR1 is SGHTA and CDR2 is FQGNSA.

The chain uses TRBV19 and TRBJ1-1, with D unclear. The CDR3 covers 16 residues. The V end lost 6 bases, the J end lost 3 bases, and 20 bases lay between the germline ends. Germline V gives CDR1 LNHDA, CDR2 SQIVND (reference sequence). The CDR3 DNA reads TGTGCCAGTAGCCGTATAGCGGCCGGAGCGGACACTGAAGCTTTCTTT. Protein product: CASSRIAAGADTEAFF.

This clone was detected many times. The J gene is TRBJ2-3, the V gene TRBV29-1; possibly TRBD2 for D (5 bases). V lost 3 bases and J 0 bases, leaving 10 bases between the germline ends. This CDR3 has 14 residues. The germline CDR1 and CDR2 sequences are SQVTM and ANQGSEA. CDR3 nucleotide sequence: TGCAGCGTTGAGGGGAGCGGTAGCACAGATACGCAGTATTTT. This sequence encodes CSVEGSGSTDTQYF.

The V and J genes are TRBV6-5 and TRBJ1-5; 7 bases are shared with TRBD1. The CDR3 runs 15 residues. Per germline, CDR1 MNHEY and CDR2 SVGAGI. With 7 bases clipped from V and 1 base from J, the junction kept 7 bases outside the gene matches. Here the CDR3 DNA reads TGTGCCAGCACTGGACAGGTGGAAAGCAATCAGCCCCAGCATTTT. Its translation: CASTGQVESNQPQHF.

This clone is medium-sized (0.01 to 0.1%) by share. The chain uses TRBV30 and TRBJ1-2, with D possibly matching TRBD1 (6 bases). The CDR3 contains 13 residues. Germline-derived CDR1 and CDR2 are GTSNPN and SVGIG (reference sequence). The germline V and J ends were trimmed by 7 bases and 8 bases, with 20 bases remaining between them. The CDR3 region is CAYNAGGPGGYTF. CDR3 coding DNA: TGTGCCTACAACGCCGGGGGGCCGGGGGGCTACACCTTC.

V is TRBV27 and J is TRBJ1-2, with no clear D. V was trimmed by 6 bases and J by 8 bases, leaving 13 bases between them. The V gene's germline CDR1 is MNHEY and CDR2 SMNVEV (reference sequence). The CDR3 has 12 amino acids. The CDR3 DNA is TGTGCCAGCAGCTATAAAGGGAGGGGCTACACCTTC. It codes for CASSYKGRGYTF.

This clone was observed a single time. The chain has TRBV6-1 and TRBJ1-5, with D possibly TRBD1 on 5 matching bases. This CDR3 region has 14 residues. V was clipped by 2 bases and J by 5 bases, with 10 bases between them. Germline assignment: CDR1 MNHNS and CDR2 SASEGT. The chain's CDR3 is CASSERQRDQPQHF. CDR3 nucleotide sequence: TGTGCCAGCAGTGAACGACAGCGCGATCAGCCCCAGCATTTT.

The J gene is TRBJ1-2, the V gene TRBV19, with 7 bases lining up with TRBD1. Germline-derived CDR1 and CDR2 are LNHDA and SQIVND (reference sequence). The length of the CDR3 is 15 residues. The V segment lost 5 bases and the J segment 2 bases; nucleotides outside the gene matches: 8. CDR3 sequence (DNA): TGTGCCAGTAGTTCAGGACAGGTTTACAACTATGGCTACACCTTC. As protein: CASSSGQVYNYGYTF.

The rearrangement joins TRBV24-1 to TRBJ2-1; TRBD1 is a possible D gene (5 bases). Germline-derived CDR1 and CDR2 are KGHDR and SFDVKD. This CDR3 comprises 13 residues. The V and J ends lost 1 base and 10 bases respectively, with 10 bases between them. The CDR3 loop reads CATSDFREGEQFF. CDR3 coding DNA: TGTGCCACCAGTGATTTCAGGGAAGGAGAGCAGTTCTTC.

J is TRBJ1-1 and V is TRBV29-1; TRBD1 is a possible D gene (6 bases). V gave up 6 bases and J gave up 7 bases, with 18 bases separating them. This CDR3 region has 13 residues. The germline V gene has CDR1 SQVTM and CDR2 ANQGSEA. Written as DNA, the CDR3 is TGCAGCGTGGGTAGAGGGGGAAGATATGAAGCTTTCTTT. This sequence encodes CSVGRGGRYEAFF.

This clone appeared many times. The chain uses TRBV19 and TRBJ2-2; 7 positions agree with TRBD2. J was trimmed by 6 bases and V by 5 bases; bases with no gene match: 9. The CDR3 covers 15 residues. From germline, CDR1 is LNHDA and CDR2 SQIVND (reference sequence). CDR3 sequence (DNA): TGTGCCAGTAGTCCACTTGGGAGGGACCCCGGGGAGCTGTTTTTT. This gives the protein CASSPLGRDPGELFF. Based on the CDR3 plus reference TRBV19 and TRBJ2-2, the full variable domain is DGGITQSPKYLFRKEGQNVTLSCEQNLNHDAMYWYRQDPGQGLRLIYYSQIVNDFQKGDIAEGYSVSREKKESFPLTVTSAQKNPTAFYLCASSPLGRDPGELFFGEGSRLTVL.

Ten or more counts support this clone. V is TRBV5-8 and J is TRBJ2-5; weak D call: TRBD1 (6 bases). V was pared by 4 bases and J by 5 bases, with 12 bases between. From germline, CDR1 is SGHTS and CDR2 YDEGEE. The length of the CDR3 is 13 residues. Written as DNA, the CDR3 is TGTGCCAGCAGCCTAACAGGGTCCGAGACCCAGTACTTC. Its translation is CASSLTGSETQYF.

CDR3 protein: CASSSLAGPYNEQFF. The DNA of the CDR3 is TGTGCCAGCAGCAGTCTAGCGGGCCCCTACAATGAGCAGTTCTTC. The chain uses TRBV9 and TRBJ2-1, with 8 positions matching TRBD2. The trim removed 4 bases at V and 2 bases at J, leaving 5 bases unmatched. Germline CDR1 is SGDLS and CDR2 is YYNGEE. CDR3 size: 15 residues.

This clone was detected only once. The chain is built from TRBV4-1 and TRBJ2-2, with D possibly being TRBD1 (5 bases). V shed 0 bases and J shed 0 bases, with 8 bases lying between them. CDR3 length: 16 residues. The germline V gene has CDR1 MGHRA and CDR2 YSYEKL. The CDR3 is CASSQESGSNTGELFF. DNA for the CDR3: TGCGCCAGCAGCCAAGAATCAGGGTCGAACACCGGGGAGCTGTTTTTT.

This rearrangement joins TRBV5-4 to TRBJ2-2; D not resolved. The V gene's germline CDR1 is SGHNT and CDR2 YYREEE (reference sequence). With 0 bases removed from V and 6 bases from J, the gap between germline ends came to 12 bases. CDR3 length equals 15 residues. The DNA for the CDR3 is TGTGCCAGCAGCTTGGGCGGTATATATGCCGGGGAGCTGTTTTTT. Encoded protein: CASSLGGIYAGELFF. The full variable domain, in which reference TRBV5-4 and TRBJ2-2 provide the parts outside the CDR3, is ETGVTQSPTHLIKTRGQQVTLRCSSQSGHNTVSWYQQALGQGPQFIFQYYREEENGRGNFPPRFSGLQFPNYSSELNVNALELDDSALYLCASSLGGIYAGELFFGEGSRLTVL.

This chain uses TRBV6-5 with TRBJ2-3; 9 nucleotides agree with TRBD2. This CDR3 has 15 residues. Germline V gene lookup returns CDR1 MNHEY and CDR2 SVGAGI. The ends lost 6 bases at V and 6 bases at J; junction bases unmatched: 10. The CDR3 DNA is TGTGCCAGCAGGCTCCTTGCGGGGGGGAGGGATACGCAGTATTTT. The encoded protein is CASRLLAGGRDTQYF.

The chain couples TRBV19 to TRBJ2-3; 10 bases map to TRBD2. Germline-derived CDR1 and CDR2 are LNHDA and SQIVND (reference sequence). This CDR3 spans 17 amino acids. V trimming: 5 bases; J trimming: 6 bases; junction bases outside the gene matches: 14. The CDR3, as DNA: TGTGCCAGTAGTCCGTCGCGTACTAGCGGGACTACCGATACGCAGTATTTT. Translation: CASSPSRTSGTTDTQYF.

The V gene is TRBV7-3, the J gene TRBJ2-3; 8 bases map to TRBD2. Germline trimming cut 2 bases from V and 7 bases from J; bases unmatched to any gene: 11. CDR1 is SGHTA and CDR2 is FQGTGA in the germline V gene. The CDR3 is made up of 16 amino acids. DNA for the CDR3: TGTGCCAGCAGCTTAGGGGTAGCGGGGAGGGGAAATACGCAGTATTTT. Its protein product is CASSLGVAGRGNTQYF.